This T cell receptor (beta chain) came from a study of post-analysis software for immune sequencing data. The TCR beta cDNA libraries contained unique molecular identifiers. The yield from about 1 to 10 million T cells was around 500,000 cDNA molecules in total. TCRdb called the PCR reads again in MiXCR, with one record for every CDR3 protein. The repertoire holds hundreds of thousands of distinct CDR3 sequences, 30% seen once, with around 0.56% in the top ten. General study points: Normalized Chao1 diversity was significantly lower in multiple sclerosis patients than in controls. Strong same-batch co-clustering of samples appeared with F measure clustering.

This clonotype has only a few counts. Its target is unknown. The sequenced sample consisted of blood. The clonotype originates from a girl aged 5-17 years with multiple sclerosis.

CDR3 protein: CASSYSYAGLEAFF. Here the CDR3 DNA reads TGCGCCAGCAGCTACTCATACGCGGGGCTTGAAGCTTTCTTT. The V gene is TRBV5-1, the J gene TRBJ1-1; D is perhaps TRBD1 (5 bases). V was trimmed by 3 bases and J by 7 bases, leaving 16 bases between them. Germline values: CDR1 SGHRS, CDR2 YFSETQ. This CDR3 contains 14 residues.